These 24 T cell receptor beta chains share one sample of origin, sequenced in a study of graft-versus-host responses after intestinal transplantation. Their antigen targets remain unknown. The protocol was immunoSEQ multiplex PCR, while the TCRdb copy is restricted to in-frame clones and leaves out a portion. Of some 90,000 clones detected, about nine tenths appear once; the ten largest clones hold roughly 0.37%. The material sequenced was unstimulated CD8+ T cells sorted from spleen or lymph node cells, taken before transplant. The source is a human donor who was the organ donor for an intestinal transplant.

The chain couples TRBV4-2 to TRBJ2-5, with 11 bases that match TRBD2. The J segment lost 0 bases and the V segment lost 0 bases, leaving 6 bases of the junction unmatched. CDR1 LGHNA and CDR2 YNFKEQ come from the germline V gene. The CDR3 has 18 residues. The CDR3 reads CASSQDLAGGRYQETQYF. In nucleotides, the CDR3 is TGTGCCAGCAGCCAAGATCTAGCGGGGGGTCGGTACCAAGAGACCCAGTACTTC.

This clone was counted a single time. The DNA of the CDR3 is TGTGCCAGCAGCTTAGCGTCAGGCCGCGAGCAGTACTTC. Translating it yields CASSLASGREQYF. V gene TRBV11-1 combines with J gene TRBJ2-7; unclear D gene. Germline values: CDR1 SGHAT, CDR2 FQDESV (reference sequence). Trimming took 0 bases from V and 6 from J, leaving 9 bases between them. This CDR3 is built from 13 residues.

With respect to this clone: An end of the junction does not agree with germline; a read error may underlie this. The CDR3 spells CASSLESRDRGPYSNQPQHF. CDR3 sequence (DNA): TGTGCCAGCAGTTTAGAATCCCGGGACAGGGGCCCTTATAGCAATCAGCCCCAGCATTTT. This chain links TRBV7-6 with TRBJ1-5, with 10 bases lining up with TRBD1. Germline V gene data show CDR1 as SGHVS and CDR2 as FNYEAQ. This CDR3 contains 20 residues.

The CDR3, as DNA: TGCGCCAGCAGCCATGGGACAGCGTTTGGAAGCTACGAGCAGTACTTC. Translated, it gives CASSHGTAFGSYEQYF. The chain has TRBV5-1 and TRBJ2-7; 7 bases match TRBD1. The germline gives CDR1 SGHRS, CDR2 YFSETQ. The junction had 13 bases not matched to a gene; V was cut back by 4 bases and J by 3 bases. The CDR3 runs 16 residues.

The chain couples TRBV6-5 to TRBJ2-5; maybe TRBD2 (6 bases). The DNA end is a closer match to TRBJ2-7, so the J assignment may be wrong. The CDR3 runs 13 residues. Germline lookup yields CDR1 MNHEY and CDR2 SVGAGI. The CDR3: CASRVGLSYEQYF. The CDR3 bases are TGTGCCAGCAGGGTCGGACTATCCTACGAGCAGTACTTC.

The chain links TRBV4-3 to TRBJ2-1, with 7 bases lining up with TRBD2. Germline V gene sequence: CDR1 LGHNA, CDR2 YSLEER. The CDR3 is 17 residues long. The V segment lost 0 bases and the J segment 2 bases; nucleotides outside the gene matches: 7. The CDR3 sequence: CASSQDRGLAAYNEQFF. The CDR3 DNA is TGCGCCAGCAGCCAAGATCGAGGGCTAGCGGCCTACAATGAGCAGTTCTTC.

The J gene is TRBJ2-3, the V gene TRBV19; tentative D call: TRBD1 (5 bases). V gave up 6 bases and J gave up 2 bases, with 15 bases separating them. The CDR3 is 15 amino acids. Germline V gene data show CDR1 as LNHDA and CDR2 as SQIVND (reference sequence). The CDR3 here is CASSRSTAITDTQYF. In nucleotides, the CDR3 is TGTGCCAGTAGCAGATCGACAGCCATCACAGATACGCAGTATTTT.

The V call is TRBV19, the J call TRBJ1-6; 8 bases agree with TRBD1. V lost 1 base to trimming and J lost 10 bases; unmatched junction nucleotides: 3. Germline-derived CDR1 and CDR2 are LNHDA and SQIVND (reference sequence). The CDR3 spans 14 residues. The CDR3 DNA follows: TGTGCCAGTAGTATAGGGACAGGGCGATCACCCCTCCACTTT. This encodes CASSIGTGRSPLHF.

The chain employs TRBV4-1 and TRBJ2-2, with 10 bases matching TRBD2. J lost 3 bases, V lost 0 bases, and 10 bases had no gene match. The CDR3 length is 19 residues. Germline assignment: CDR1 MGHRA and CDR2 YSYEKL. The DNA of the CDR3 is TGCGCCAGCAGCCAAGACTCCTTAGAAGCGGGGGGGTACACCGGGGAGCTGTTTTTT. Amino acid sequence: CASSQDSLEAGGYTGELFF.

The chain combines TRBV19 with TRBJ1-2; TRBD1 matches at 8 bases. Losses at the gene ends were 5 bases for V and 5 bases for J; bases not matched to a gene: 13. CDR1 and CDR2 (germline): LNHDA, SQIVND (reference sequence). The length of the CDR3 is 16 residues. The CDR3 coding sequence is TGTGCCAGTAGTCCCCCGACAGGGGATCGGAAATATGGCTACACCTTC. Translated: CASSPPTGDRKYGYTF.

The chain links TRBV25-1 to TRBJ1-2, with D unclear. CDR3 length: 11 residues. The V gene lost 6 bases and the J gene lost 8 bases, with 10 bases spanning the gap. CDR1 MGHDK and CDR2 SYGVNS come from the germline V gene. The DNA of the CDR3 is TGTGCCAGCAGAGAGAGAGGCGGCTACACCTTC. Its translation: CASRERGGYTF.

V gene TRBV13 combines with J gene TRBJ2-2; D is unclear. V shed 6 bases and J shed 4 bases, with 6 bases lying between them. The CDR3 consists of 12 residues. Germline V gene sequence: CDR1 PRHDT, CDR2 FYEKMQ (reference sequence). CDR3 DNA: TGTGCCAGCAGGCGGAGCACCGGGGAGCTGTTTTTT. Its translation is CASRRSTGELFF.

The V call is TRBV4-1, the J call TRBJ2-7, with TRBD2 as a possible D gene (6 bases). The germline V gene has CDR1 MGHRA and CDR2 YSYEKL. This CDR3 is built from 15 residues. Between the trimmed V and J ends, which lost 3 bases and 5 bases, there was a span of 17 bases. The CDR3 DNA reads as TGCGCCAGCAGCCAGGCTGGGGGGACTCGTGACGAGCAGTACTTC. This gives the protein CASSQAGGTRDEQYF.

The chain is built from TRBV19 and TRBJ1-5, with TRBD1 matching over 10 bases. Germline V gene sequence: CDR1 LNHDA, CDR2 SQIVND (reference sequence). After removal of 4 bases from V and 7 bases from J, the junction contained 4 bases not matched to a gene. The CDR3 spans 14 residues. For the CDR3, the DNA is TGTGCCAGTAGTAGCGGGACAGGGGAACAGCCCCAGCATTTT. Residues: CASSSGTGEQPQHF. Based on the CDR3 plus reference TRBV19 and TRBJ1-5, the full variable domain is DGGITQSPKYLFRKEGQNVTLSCEQNLNHDAMYWYRQDPGQGLRLIYYSQIVNDFQKGDIAEGYSVSREKKESFPLTVTSAQKNPTAFYLCASSSGTGEQPQHFGDGTRLSIL.

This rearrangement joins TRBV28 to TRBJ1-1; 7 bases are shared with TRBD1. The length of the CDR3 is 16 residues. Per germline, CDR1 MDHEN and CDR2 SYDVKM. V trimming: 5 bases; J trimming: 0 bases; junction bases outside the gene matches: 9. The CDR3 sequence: CASSTKTGMLNTEAFF. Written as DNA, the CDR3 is TGTGCCAGCAGTACTAAGACAGGGATGCTGAACACTGAAGCTTTCTTT.

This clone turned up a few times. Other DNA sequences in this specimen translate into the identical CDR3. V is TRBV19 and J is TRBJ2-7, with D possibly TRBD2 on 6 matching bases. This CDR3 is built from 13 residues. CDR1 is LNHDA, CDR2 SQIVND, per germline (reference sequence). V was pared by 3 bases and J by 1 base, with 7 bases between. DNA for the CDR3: TGTGCCAGTAGTATCGGGGGTTCCTACGAGCAGTACTTC. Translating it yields CASSIGGSYEQYF.

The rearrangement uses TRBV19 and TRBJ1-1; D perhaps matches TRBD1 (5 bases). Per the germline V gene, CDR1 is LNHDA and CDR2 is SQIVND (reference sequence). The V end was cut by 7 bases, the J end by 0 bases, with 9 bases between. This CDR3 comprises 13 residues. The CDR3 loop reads CASIDSLNTEAFF. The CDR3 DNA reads TGTGCCAGTATTGACAGCCTGAACACTGAAGCTTTCTTT. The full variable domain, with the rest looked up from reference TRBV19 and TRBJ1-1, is DGGITQSPKYLFRKEGQNVTLSCEQNLNHDAMYWYRQDPGQGLRLIYYSQIVNDFQKGDIAEGYSVSREKKESFPLTVTSAQKNPTAFYLCASIDSLNTEAFFGQGTRLTVV.

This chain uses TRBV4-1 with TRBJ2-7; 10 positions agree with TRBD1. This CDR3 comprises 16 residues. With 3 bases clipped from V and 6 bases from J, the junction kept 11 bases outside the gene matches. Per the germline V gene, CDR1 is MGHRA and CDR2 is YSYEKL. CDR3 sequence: CASSQAGQGVLGEQYF. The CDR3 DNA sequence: TGCGCCAGCAGCCAGGCTGGACAGGGGGTTCTTGGCGAGCAGTACTTC.

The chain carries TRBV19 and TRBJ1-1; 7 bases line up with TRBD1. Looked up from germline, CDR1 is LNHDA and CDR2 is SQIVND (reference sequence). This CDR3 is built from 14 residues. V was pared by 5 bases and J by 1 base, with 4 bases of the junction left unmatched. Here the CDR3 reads CASSPGTANTEAFF. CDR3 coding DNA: TGTGCCAGTAGTCCCGGGACAGCGAACACTGAAGCTTTCTTT.

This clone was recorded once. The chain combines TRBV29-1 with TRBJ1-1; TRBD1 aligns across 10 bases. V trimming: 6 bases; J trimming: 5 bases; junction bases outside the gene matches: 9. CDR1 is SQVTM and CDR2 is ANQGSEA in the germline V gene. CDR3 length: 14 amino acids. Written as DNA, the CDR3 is TGCAGCGTGACCCGACAGGGGGCGCGGACTGAAGCTTTCTTT. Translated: CSVTRQGARTEAFF. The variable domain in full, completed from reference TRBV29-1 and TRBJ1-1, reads SAVISQKPSRDICQRGTSLTIQCQVDSQVTMMFWYRQQPGQSLTLIATANQGSEATYESGFVIDKFPISRPNLTFSTLTVSNMSPEDSSIYLCSVTRQGARTEAFFGQGTRLTVV.

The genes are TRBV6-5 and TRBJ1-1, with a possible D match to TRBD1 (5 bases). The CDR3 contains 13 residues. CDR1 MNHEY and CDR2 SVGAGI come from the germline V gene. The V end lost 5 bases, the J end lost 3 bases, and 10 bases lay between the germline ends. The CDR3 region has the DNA TGTGCCAGCAGTATCGGAGGGGACACTGAAGCTTTCTTT. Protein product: CASSIGGDTEAFF.

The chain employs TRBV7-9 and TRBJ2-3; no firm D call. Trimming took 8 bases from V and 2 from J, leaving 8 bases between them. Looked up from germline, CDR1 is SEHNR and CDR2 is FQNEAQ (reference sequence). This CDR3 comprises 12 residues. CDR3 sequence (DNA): TGTGCCAGCGAACAGTACACAGATACGCAGTATTTT. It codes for CASEQYTDTQYF.

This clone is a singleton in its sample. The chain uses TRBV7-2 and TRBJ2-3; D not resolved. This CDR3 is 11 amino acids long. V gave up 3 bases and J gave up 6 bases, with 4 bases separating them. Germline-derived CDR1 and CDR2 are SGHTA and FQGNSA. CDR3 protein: CASSFLDTQYF. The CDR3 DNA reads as TGTGCCAGCAGCTTTCTGGATACGCAGTATTTT.

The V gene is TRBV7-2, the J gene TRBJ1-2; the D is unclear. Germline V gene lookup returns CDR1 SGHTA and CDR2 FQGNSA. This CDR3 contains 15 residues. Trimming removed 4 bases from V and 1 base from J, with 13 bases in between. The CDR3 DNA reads TGTGCCAGCAGCTCGTCCATCGGTTATAACTATGGCTACACCTTC. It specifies CASSSSIGYNYGYTF.